This T cell receptor (beta chain) came from a study of T cell responses to AZD1222 COVID-19 vaccine. The wider study: Analysis merged second doses at about 4 or about 12 weeks.

Study-wide results and caveats: A mostly white British donor set with more females was recruited, and clonal diversity was possibly underestimated. At 160-218 and 743-854, vaccine-associated CD4 TCRs were dominant, and they spanned spike. Every sample of the repertoires postdated the peak T cell response.

The V gene lost 7 bases and the J gene lost 0 bases, with 9 bases spanning the gap. The CDR3 loop spans 14 amino acids. Per germline, CDR1 MNHEY and CDR2 SVGAGI. Repertoires were generated with immunoSEQ multiplex PCR, while TCRdb's copy carries only in-frame clones and drops some. The sample records about 110,000 clones, roughly nine tenths being singletons. A note on this clone: The antigen is not known.

The sequenced sample was peripheral blood, obtained on day 0 of AZD1222 vaccination. The chain links TRBV6-5 to TRBJ1-4; D gene uncertain. The sequence was obtained from an adult in good health. CDR3 nucleotides: TGTGCCAGCACCCAGTCTGCAACTAATGAAAAACTGTTTTTT. Residues: CASTQSATNEKLFF.